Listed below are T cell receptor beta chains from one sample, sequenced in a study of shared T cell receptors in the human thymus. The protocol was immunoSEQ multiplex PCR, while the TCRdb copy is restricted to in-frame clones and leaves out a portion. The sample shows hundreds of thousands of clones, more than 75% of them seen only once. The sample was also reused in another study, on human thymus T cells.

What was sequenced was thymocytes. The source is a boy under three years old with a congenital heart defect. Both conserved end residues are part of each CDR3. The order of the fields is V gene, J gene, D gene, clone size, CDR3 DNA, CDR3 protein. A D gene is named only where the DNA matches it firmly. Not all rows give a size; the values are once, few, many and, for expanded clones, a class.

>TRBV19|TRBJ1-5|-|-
TGTGCCAGTAGTGCCACAGGGAATCAGCCCCAGCATTTT
CASSATGNQPQHF
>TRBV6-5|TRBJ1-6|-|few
TGTGCCAGCGGTGGAAGGGGCTCGGATTCACCCCTCCACTTT
CASGGRGSDSPLHF
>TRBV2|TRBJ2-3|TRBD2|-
TGTGCCAGCACTCGGATGGCGGGGGGGAACACAGATACGCAGTATTTT
CASTRMAGGNTDTQYF
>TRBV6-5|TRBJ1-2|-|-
TGTGCCAGCAGTTACGACCCCGGGGACTATGGCTACACCTTC
CASSYDPGDYGYTF
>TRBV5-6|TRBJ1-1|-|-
TGTGCCAGCAGCAGGGACATCGAACGGACTTTCTTT
CASSRDIERTFF
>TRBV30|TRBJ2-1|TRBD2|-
TGTGCCTGGAGCAAGAACCCGGGGACTAGCAAATACAATGAGCAGTTCTTC
CAWSKNPGTSKYNEQFF
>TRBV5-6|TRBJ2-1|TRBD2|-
TGTGCCAGCAGACCCTATAGCGGGAGTCAGAGCTCCTACAATGAGCAGTTCTTC
CASRPYSGSQSSYNEQFF
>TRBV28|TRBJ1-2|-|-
TGTGCCAGCAGTCCAGGGGACGGCTATATCATCGGTGGCTACACCTTC
CASSPGDGYIIGGYTF
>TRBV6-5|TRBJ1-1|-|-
TGTGCCAGCAGTTCGGACAGCCTTGGAAACACTGAAGCTTTCTTT
CASSSDSLGNTEAFF
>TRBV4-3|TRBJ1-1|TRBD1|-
TGCGCCAGCAGCCGGGACAGGGGAATGAACACTGAAGCTTTCTTT
CASSRDRGMNTEAFF
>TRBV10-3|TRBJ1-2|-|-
TGTGCCATCAGTGAGGACTCTTTAGGCTACACCTTC
CAISEDSLGYTF
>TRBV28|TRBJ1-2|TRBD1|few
TGTGCCAGCAGGTCTGACAGGGAACTTAACTATGGCTACACCTTC
CASRSDRELNYGYTF
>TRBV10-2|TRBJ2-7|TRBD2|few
TGCGCCAGCAGTGACGGGACTAGCTCCTACGAGCAGTACTTC
CASSDGTSSYEQYF
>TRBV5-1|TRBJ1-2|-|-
TGCGCCAGCAGCTTGGCGCAGGAAGCTAACTATGGCTACACCTTC
CASSLAQEANYGYTF
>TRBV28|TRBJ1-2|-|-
TGTGCCAGCAGTTGGGTGGGCGACTATGGCTACACCTTC
CASSWVGDYGYTF
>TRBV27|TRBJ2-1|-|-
TGTGCCAGCAGTTTAAACGACTCTACCTCCTACAATGAGCAGTTCTTC
CASSLNDSTSYNEQFF
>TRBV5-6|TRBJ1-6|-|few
TGTGCCAGCAGCTGGTGGACACCCACGGGTTCACCCCTCCACTTT
CASSWWTPTGSPLHF
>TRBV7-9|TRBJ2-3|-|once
TGTGCCAGCAGCCACGGAGACACAGATACGCAGTATTTT
CASSHGDTDTQYF
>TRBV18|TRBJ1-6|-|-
TGTGCCAGCTCCCCCTCAGCGGGACGTCGTAATTCACCCCTCCACTTT
CASSPSAGRRNSPLHF
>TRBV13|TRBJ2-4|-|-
TGTGCCAGCAGCTTAGGCGTAGGGGGAGCATCCCCTGGGGAAAACATTCAGTACTTC
CASSLGVGGASPGENIQYF
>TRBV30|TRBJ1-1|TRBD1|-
TGTGCCTGGGCAGGCAGGGGGCGAACGTGGAGGCACTCTGAAGCTTTCTTT
CAWAGRGRTWRHSEAFF
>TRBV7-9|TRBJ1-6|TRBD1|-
TGTGCCAGCAGCTCAAATTCGGAGACAGGGAGTAATTCACCCCTCCACTTT
CASSSNSETGSNSPLHF
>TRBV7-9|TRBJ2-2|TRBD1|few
TGTGCCAGCAGCTGGACAGGGATCGACACCGGGGAGCTGTTTTTT
CASSWTGIDTGELFF
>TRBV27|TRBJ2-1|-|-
TGTGCCAGCAGTTCCAGAAGGTTCGGGGGGCGGAACAATGAGCAGTTCTTC
CASSSRRFGGRNNEQFF
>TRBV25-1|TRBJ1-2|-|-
TGTGCCAGCACCCTAGATGGGCAGGGGAGGGATGGCTACACCTTC
CASTLDGQGRDGYTF
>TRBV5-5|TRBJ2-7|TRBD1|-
TGTGCCAGCAGCTTGGGTCCCCACAGGGGGCTGGTCGAGCAGTACTTC
CASSLGPHRGLVEQYF
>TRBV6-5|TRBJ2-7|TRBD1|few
TGTGCCAGCACCGACAGGGGGTCCTACGAGCAGTACTTC
CASTDRGSYEQYF
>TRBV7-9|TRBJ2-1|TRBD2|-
TGTGCCAGCAGCTGCCGGCCCCCTCTAGCGGGAGTATCAAATGAGCAGTTCTTC
CASSCRPPLAGVSNEQFF
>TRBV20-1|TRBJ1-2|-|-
TGCGGCCACAACTATGGCTACACCTTC
CGHNYGYTF
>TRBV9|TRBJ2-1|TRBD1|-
TGTGCCAGCAGCGAAAGGGACAGGCGAGCCTACAATGAGCAGTTCTTC
CASSERDRRAYNEQFF
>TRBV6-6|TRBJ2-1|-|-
TGTGCCAGCAGAACCCTTACAGGTGAATCCTACAATGAGCAGTTCTTC
CASRTLTGESYNEQFF
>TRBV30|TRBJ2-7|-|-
TGTGCCTTCGGCAGGGTCTACGAGCAGTACTTC
CAFGRVYEQYF